Below are 29 T cell receptor beta chains sequenced from a single sample in a study of T cells in localized non-small cell lung cancer. The protocol was immunoSEQ multiplex PCR, while the TCRdb copy is restricted to in-frame clones and leaves out a portion. The sample lists around 31,000 clones, about 88% seen once, with around a tenth in the top ten. The source was peripheral blood, collected before any cancer treatment. All receptors derive from a woman aged 35 to 69 with stage I lung adenocarcinoma.

This clone has more than one count but fewer than ten. The V call is TRBV28, the J call TRBJ2-7; 10 positions agree with TRBD2. The junction had 7 bases not matched to a gene; V was cut back by 6 bases and J by 2 bases. The CDR3 covers 15 residues. In germline, CDR1 is MDHEN, CDR2 SYDVKM. CDR3 sequence reads: CASSQASGGTYEQYF. The CDR3 DNA is TGTGCCAGCAGCCAAGCTAGCGGGGGAACCTACGAGCAGTACTTC.

With regard to this clone: One end of the junction is discordant with germline, which a read error may explain. The gene calls are TRBV7-7 and TRBJ2-5; the D gene could be TRBD1 or TRBD2 (7 bases each). Germline CDR1 SSHAT, CDR2 FNYEAQ (reference sequence). The CDR3 is 13 residues long. The CDR3 sequence is CASSFRGGETQYF. In DNA form, the CDR3 reads TGTGCTAGCAGCTTCAGGGGGGGGGAGACCCAGTACTTC.

The V call is TRBV29-1, the J call TRBJ2-1; D gene unclear. CDR3 length: 10 amino acids. CDR1 and CDR2 (germline): SQVTM, ANQGSEA. V was trimmed by 4 bases and J by 7 bases, leaving 5 bases between them. The CDR3 nucleotides are TGCAGCGTTGGTCCTAATGAGCAGTTCTTC. Its translation is CSVGPNEQFF.

J is TRBJ2-1 and V is TRBV25-1; no clear D gene. This CDR3 is 15 amino acids long. Trimming took off 5 bases at V and 0 bases at J, with 11 bases between the two ends. Germline assignment: CDR1 MGHDK and CDR2 SYGVNS. The CDR3 region has the DNA TGTGCCAGCAGTCTGACGGACGTCTCCTACAATGAGCAGTTCTTC. As protein: CASSLTDVSYNEQFF.

The CDR3 DNA reads TGTGCCAGCAGCTTAGGACAGGGTGCTGATTCACCCCTCCACTTT. Its protein product is CASSLGQGADSPLHF. The V gene is TRBV7-9, the J gene TRBJ1-6; TRBD1 agrees at 7 bases. V dropped 1 base and J dropped 8; count of bases not matched to a gene: 5. CDR1 SEHNR and CDR2 FQNEAQ come from the germline V gene (reference sequence). The CDR3 length is 15 residues.

The chain employs TRBV5-4 and TRBJ1-2; weak D call: TRBD1 (5 bases). The CDR3 totals 14 residues. V was clipped by 1 base and J by 4 bases, with 11 bases between them. Germline V CDR1 and CDR2: SGHNT, YYREEE (reference sequence). The CDR3 loop is CASSLNRGSYGYTF. The CDR3 DNA reads TGTGCCAGCAGCTTGAACCGGGGGTCCTATGGCTACACCTTC.

The genes are TRBV28 and TRBJ1-1; 7 nucleotides line up with TRBD1. V dropped 1 base and J dropped 3; count of bases not matched to a gene: 5. The CDR3 is made up of 15 amino acids. CDR1 is MDHEN, CDR2 SYDVKM, per germline. The CDR3: CASSLYRGGHTEAFF. The CDR3 DNA is TGTGCCAGCAGTTTATACAGGGGAGGGCACACTGAAGCTTTCTTT.

The J gene is TRBJ1-2, the V gene TRBV4-3, with D uncertain. CDR3 length equals 15 residues. CDR1 is LGHNA and CDR2 is YSLEER in the germline V gene. V was trimmed by 4 bases and J by 2 bases, leaving 14 bases between them. The CDR3 DNA sequence: TGCGCCAGCAGCCCCGGGGTTGGAATCAACTATGGCTACACCTTC. This codes for CASSPGVGINYGYTF.

The chain is built from TRBV9 and TRBJ1-5; the D gene is possibly TRBD1 (5 bases). CDR3 size: 14 residues. Germline CDR1 SGDLS, CDR2 YYNGEE. Between the trimmed V and J ends, which lost 3 bases and 1 base, there was a span of 8 bases. This chain's CDR3 is CASSGGDSNQPQHF. The CDR3 coding sequence is TGTGCCAGCAGCGGGGGGGACAGCAATCAGCCCCAGCATTTT.

The chain recombines TRBV28 with TRBJ2-1; 10 positions agree with TRBD2. After removal of 3 bases from V and 4 bases from J, the junction contained 12 bases not matched to a gene. Germline CDR1 reads MDHEN; CDR2 reads SYDVKM. The CDR3 runs 18 residues. CDR3 coding DNA: TGTGCCAGCAGTTTTCCCCCGAGGGGTAGCGGGGGGTACAATGAGCAGTTCTTC. This translates into CASSFPPRGSGGYNEQFF.

This chain links TRBV6-1 with TRBJ1-5; D uncertain. Germline assignment: CDR1 MNHNS and CDR2 SASEGT. There are 15 residues in the CDR3. Trimming left V 7 bases short and J 6 bases short, with 19 bases between. The CDR3 protein is CASKLEEGMGQPQHF. The CDR3 nucleotides are TGTGCCAGCAAACTTGAGGAGGGCATGGGTCAGCCCCAGCATTTT.

The chain employs TRBV4-3 and TRBJ1-4; TRBD1 matches at 8 bases. J was trimmed by 4 bases and V by 2 bases; bases with no gene match: 6. The V gene's germline CDR1 is LGHNA and CDR2 YSLEER. This CDR3 spans 16 amino acids. The CDR3 is CASSQFIDRGNEKLFF. The CDR3 bases are TGCGCCAGCAGCCAATTTATTGACAGGGGTAATGAAAAACTGTTTTTT.

V is TRBV9 and J is TRBJ2-1; no reliable D call. There are 17 residues in the CDR3. Germline-derived CDR1 and CDR2 are SGDLS and YYNGEE. Trimming left V 4 bases short and J 0 bases short, with 17 bases between. The CDR3 coding sequence is TGTGCCAGCAGCCGTAACCTGGGCCAAAGCTCCTACAATGAGCAGTTCTTC. Protein: CASSRNLGQSSYNEQFF. Looking up the rest from reference TRBV9 and TRBJ2-1 gives the full variable domain: DSGVTQTPKHLITATGQRVTLRCSPRSGDLSVYWYQQSLDQGLQFLIQYYNGEERAKGNILERFSAQQFPDLHSELNLSSLELGDSALYFCASSRNLGQSSYNEQFFGPGTRLTVL.

The chain carries TRBV5-6 and TRBJ1-2; 7 bases align to TRBD1. This CDR3 has 15 residues. The trim removed 4 bases at V and 3 bases at J, leaving 9 bases unmatched. Per the germline V gene, CDR1 is SGHDT and CDR2 is YYEEEE. The CDR3 sequence is CASSPRGGRDYGYTF. The CDR3 DNA sequence: TGTGCCAGCAGCCCCAGGGGGGGGCGAGACTATGGCTACACCTTC.

This sequence joins TRBV10-2 and TRBJ2-1, with 12 bases identical to TRBD2. Losses at the gene ends were 8 bases for V and 4 bases for J; bases not matched to a gene: 12. Germline loops: CDR1 WSHSY, CDR2 SAAADI. There are 17 residues in the CDR3. The CDR3 nucleotides are TGCGCCAGCCAATCAAGCCCACTAGCGGGGGGTTACAATGAGCAGTTCTTC. Its protein is CASQSSPLAGGYNEQFF.

V is TRBV29-1 and J is TRBJ1-2, with 8 bases matching TRBD1. CDR3 length equals 16 residues. Per the germline V gene, CDR1 is SQVTM and CDR2 is ANQGSEA. V dropped 3 bases and J dropped 4; count of bases not matched to a gene: 13. In DNA form, the CDR3 reads TGCAGCGTTGATATTTCCAGGGGGCTTTATAGCTATGGCTACACCTTC. Encoded protein: CSVDISRGLYSYGYTF.

The chain recombines TRBV5-1 with TRBJ1-1; TRBD1 aligns across 8 bases. After removal of 4 bases from V and 11 bases from J, the junction contained 13 bases not matched to a gene. Per germline, CDR1 SGHRS and CDR2 YFSETQ. This CDR3 is 14 amino acids long. As DNA, the CDR3 is TGCGCCAGCAGCCCGGGACAGGCCGGGGGAGATGCTTTCTTT. Encoded protein: CASSPGQAGGDAFF.

The chain employs TRBV5-6 and TRBJ2-1; D is uncertain. This CDR3 comprises 14 residues. V dropped 2 bases and J dropped 5 bases, with 11 bases sitting between them. Germline CDR1 and CDR2: SGHDT and YYEEEE. The chain's CDR3 is CASSFGTANNEQFF. The CDR3 coding sequence is TGTGCCAGCAGCTTCGGAACAGCGAACAATGAGCAGTTCTTC.

This chain links TRBV27 with TRBJ1-3; TRBD1 matches 7 bases. Trimming removed 2 bases from V and 0 bases from J; junction bases left unmatched: 4. The CDR3 has 16 residues. Germline V CDR1 and CDR2: MNHEY, SMNVEV (reference sequence). This CDR3 is CASSLRGTASGNTIYF. DNA of the CDR3: TGTGCCAGCAGTTTACGGGGGACAGCCTCTGGAAACACCATATATTTT.

In its sample, this clone was seen once. The chain couples TRBV6-5 to TRBJ1-2; possible D gene TRBD1, 6 bases. This CDR3 has 13 amino acids. The germline CDR1 and CDR2 sequences are MNHEY and SVGAGI. Trimming cost V 2 bases and J 7 bases, with 11 bases left between them. In DNA, the CDR3 is TGTGCCAGCAGTTACGGCCAGGGGATTGGCTACACCTTC. As protein: CASSYGQGIGYTF.

A remark on this clone: The final CDR3 position lacks the conserved phenylalanine or tryptophan, pointing to a likely read error. This chain links TRBV5-1 with TRBJ1-6; a possible D gene is TRBD1 (6 bases). The CDR3 extends over 16 amino acids. Germline V gives CDR1 SGHRS, CDR2 YFSETQ. V was trimmed by 5 bases and J by 8 bases, leaving 20 bases between them. Here the CDR3 DNA reads TGCGCCAGCAGGGATCGGGGGCCGTTGTCGGATTCACCCCTCCACCTT. Amino acid sequence: CASRDRGPLSDSPLHL.

The rearrangement joins TRBV7-3 to TRBJ1-5; TRBD1 might be the D (5 bases). CDR1 and CDR2 (germline): SGHTA, FQGTGA. The CDR3 is 23 amino acids. V dropped 1 base and J dropped 0 bases, with 31 bases sitting between them. The chain's CDR3 is CASSLRRLSLYWGSPYSNQPQHF. The CDR3 coding sequence is TGTGCCAGCAGCTTAAGACGGCTCAGCTTATATTGGGGCTCCCCTTATAGCAATCAGCCCCAGCATTTT.

The genes are TRBV5-1 and TRBJ2-1, with 8 bases aligning to TRBD1. CDR1 is SGHRS and CDR2 is YFSETQ in the germline V gene. V dropped 3 bases and J dropped 4; count of bases not matched to a gene: 9. The length of the CDR3 is 16 residues. CDR3 sequence (DNA): TGCGCCAGCAGCTCCGAAGGACAGGGATTTTACAATGAGCAGTTCTTC. Amino acids: CASSSEGQGFYNEQFF. Full variable domain (remainder filled in from reference TRBV5-1 and TRBJ2-1): KAGVTQTPRYLIKTRGQQVTLSCSPISGHRSVSWYQQTPGQGLQFLFEYFSETQRNKGNFPGRFSGRQFSNSRSEMNVSTLELGDSALYLCASSSEGQGFYNEQFFGPGTRLTVL.

This clone was observed a few times. The chain joins TRBV12-5 to TRBJ2-1; D not resolved. The V end lost 0 bases, the J end lost 11 bases, and 11 bases lay between the germline ends. Germline V gene lookup returns CDR1 LGHNT and CDR2 FRNRAP. This CDR3 is built from 13 residues. CDR3 DNA: TGTGCTAGTGGTTTGGTATCAGGCCCAAAGCAGTTCTTC. It specifies CASGLVSGPKQFF.

The chain has TRBV9 and TRBJ2-7; 12 bases are a match to TRBD2. Germline lookup yields CDR1 SGDLS and CDR2 YYNGEE. The CDR3 totals 15 residues. V gave up 0 bases and J gave up 2 bases; unmatched junction bases: 0. This CDR3 reads CASSVGLAGAYEQYF. The CDR3 DNA sequence: TGTGCCAGCAGCGTAGGACTAGCGGGGGCCTACGAGCAGTACTTC.

The V and J genes are TRBV2 and TRBJ2-2; D uncertain. This CDR3 is built from 15 residues. The V end lost 3 bases, the J end lost 6 bases, and 14 bases lay between the germline ends. The germline CDR1 and CDR2 sequences are SNHLY and FYNNEI. In nucleotides, the CDR3 is TGTGCCAGCAGTGACCGCCGCCGTGCCGCCGGGGAGCTGTTTTTT. Translation gives CASSDRRRAAGELFF. The full variable domain, completed using reference TRBV2 and TRBJ2-2, is EPEVTQTPSHQVTQMGQEVILRCVPISNHLYFYWYRQILGQKVEFLVSFYNNEISEKSEIFDDQFSVERPDGSNFTLKIRSTKLEDSAMYFCASSDRRRAAGELFFGEGSRLTVL.

The CDR3 DNA reads TGTGCCAGTAGTCGGGGGAGATCTCGCAATCAGCCCCAGCATTTT. This encodes CASSRGRSRNQPQHF. The chain is built from TRBV19 and TRBJ1-5, with a possible D match to TRBD1 (5 bases). Trimming took off 5 bases at V and 2 bases at J, with 13 bases between the two ends. The CDR3 totals 15 residues. CDR1 LNHDA and CDR2 SQIVND come from the germline V gene (reference sequence).

V usage is TRBV15 and J usage is TRBJ1-5; D is unclear. This CDR3 comprises 12 residues. From germline, CDR1 is LNHNV and CDR2 YYDKDF (reference sequence). V lost 4 bases to trimming and J lost 5 bases, with 6 bases between them. The CDR3 protein is CATSTSYQPQHF. The DNA of the CDR3 is TGTGCCACCAGCACCTCGTATCAGCCCCAGCATTTT.

The J gene is TRBJ1-1, the V gene TRBV5-1; D may be TRBD1 (5 bases). CDR1 is SGHRS, CDR2 YFSETQ, per germline. The CDR3 length is 15 residues. V lost 4 bases and J 4 bases, leaving 17 bases between the germline ends. CDR3 sequence: CASSQGWGGGTEAFF. The CDR3 DNA reads as TGCGCCAGCAGCCAAGGGTGGGGTGGGGGCACTGAAGCTTTCTTT.